This TCR beta chain derives from a study of OX40 agonist ivuxolimab in advanced cancers. For context, the study as a whole: Ivuxolimab was a fully human IgG2 agonistic monoclonal antibody targeting the costimulatory receptor OX40 (CD134). Peripheral TCRbeta sequencing was intended to test whether TCR sequence diversity was altered and clonal T-cell expansion was caused by ivuxolimab. Intravenous ivuxolimab was administered to patients every 2 weeks at six dose levels: 0.01, 0.1, 0.3, 1.5, 3 and 10 mg/kg. Among the approximately 50 dose-escalation patients, around 19 had hepatocellular carcinoma, about 15 melanoma, 9 renal cell carcinoma and 9 head and neck cancer. The dose-escalation cohort was about 87% male with a mean age of about 60 years, ranging from about 23 to 85. Partial responses occurred in three dose-escalation patients, of whom one had hepatocellular carcinoma and two had cutaneous melanoma. Patients were allowed to have had prior anti-PD-1, anti-PD-L1 or anti-CTLA-4 therapy, and around 40% of the dose-escalation patients had previously received checkpoint inhibitors. The paper reports the monotherapy dose-escalation portion (N of about 50 patients) of the phase I ivuxolimab trial. What the work shows at the level of the full study, not this receptor alone: Low levels of normalized T-cell clonal expansion were also seen in some patients who did not respond. Antigen specificity was not determined for the clonally expanded peripheral T cells. In the 0.1-3.0 mg/kg groups, partial responders were among the patients with the lowest normalized peripheral clonal expansion, particularly in CD8+ T cells. Clonal expansion of both CD4+ and CD8+ blood T cells was observed from baseline to week 6 at doses 0.1 to 3.0 mg/kg. On average, CD8+ T cells showed more expanded clones than CD4+ T cells after ivuxolimab.

V gives up 5 bases and J gives up 0 bases, and the segment between their germline ends measures 7 bases. CDR1 KGHSH and CDR2 LQKENI are derived from the germline V gene. The CDR3 spans 13 residues, from the cysteine through the phenylalanine. The read is trimmed to its CDR3 DNA, 39 bases read in frame from base 1. As concerns this clone: What antigen it recognizes has not been identified. Per-nucleotide qualities are absent, and no much larger clonotype sits a single base away.

Genomic DNA was isolated from the sorted cells so that the TCRbeta CDR3 region could be sequenced. TCRbeta CDR3 regions were sequenced using the immunoSEQ Assay. Sourced from immuneACCESS, this table was stored by TCRdb with only in-frame sequences that have V and J called. A share of the clones is absent; for the studies checked, an unresolved V gene accounts for under half, and the remainder has no known explanation. The sample table lists tens of thousands of clones, about 90% of them with a count of one. Of the sample, around 0.31% falls within the top ten clones. Patients with a history of autoimmune disease or receiving systemic immunosuppression were excluded from the trial. In every dose cohort, peripheral blood was drawn for TCR sequencing at baseline, cycle 4 day 1, and cycle 7 day 1. The samples were drawn from a first-in-human, open-label, multicenter phase I dose-escalation trial of ivuxolimab. Adults with locally advanced or metastatic melanoma, renal cell carcinoma, hepatocellular carcinoma or head and neck squamous cell carcinoma were enrolled in the trial. Before TCR sequencing, CD4+ T cells and CD8+ T cells were sorted from peripheral blood as separate populations.

The V gene is TRBV18 and the J gene is TRBJ2-5, with no confidently assigned D gene. The sequence was obtained from an adult with an advanced solid tumor such as melanoma, head and neck, liver or kidney cancer. Specimen: CD4+ or CD8+ T cells sorted from blood, collected in a trial of the OX40 agonist ivuxolimab. This receptor carries the CDR3 CASSLRNQETQYF. In nucleotide form, the sequence is TGTGCCAGCTCATTAAGAAACCAAGAGACCCAGTACTTC.